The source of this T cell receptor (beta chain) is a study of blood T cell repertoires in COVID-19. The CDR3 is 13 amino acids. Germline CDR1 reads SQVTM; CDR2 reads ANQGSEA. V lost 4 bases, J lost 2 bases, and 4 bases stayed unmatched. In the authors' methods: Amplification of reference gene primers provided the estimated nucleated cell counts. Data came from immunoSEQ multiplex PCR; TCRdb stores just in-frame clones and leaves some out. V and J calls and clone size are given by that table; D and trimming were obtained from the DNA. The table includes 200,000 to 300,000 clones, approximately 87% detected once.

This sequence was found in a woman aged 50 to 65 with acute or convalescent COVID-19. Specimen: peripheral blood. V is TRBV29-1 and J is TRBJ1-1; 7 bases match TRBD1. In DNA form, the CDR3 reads TGCAGCGTTGCCCAGGGGGTCAACACTGAAGCTTTCTTT. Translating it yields CSVAQGVNTEAFF.